This T cell receptor (beta chain) was sequenced during a study of cytomegalovirus exposure and HLA in healthy donors. Findings of the study overall: Rarity marked most TCR sequences, yet some public TCRs occurred in many donors. A later analysis revealed that TCR association rates differed between HLA loci, peaking at DRB1 and bottoming out at HLA-C.

This clone has a single count. Its antigen is still unknown. The V gene lost 4 bases and the J gene lost 3 bases, with 10 bases spanning the gap. Germline CDR1 and CDR2: MGHRA and YSYEKL. The CDR3 covers 13 residues. The PCR ran on 60 Vbeta and 13 Jbeta primers. How the authors handled the data: Later work found around 85 million unique TCR beta chains, with 9.5 million to 11 million shared. The table came from immunoSEQ multiplex PCR; TCRdb's copy has only in-frame clones and leaves some out. That table gives V, J and clone size, and the DNA gave D and trimming. The sample lists fewer than 120,000 clones; 80% were seen once.

This receptor was taken from a woman aged 60 to 75 in good health and CMV-seropositive. The chain links TRBV4-1 to TRBJ2-7; D uncertain. The specimen was PBMCs. CDR3 loop: CASSRAPSYEQYF. CDR3 bases: TGCGCCAGCAGCCGGGCCCCCAGCTACGAGCAGTACTTC.